This T cell receptor (beta chain) comes out of a study of OX40 agonist ivuxolimab in advanced cancers. Study-wide results and caveats: In the expanded peripheral T cells, antigen specificity was never determined.

Comments on this clone: Its antigen is unidentified.

Assay used: immunoSEQ multiplex PCR; TCRdb lists only in-frame clones, some missing. Altogether tens of thousands of clones are present, around 90% being singletons, with the ten largest covering about 8.5%. The CDR3 is made up of 14 amino acids. Looked up from germline, CDR1 is SGHTA and CDR2 is FQGTGA. Trimming pared 5 bases from V and 0 bases from J, leaving 11 bases between. V is TRBV7-3 and J is TRBJ2-7; TRBD1 is a possible D gene (6 bases). This clonotype originated in an adult with an advanced solid tumor such as melanoma, head and neck, liver or kidney cancer. The sample here was CD4+ or CD8+ T cells sorted from blood, taken in a trial of the OX40 agonist ivuxolimab. CDR3 DNA: TGTGCCAGCAGCCCAGGGACATTCTCCTACGAGCAGTACTTC. Translation gives CASSPGTFSYEQYF.